This T cell receptor (beta chain) is from a study of blood T cell repertoires in COVID-19. Turning to the study itself: Acute-phase and convalescent COVID-19 samples originated in the United States, Italy and Spain. T cells, B-cell-depleted T cells, or PBMCs provided the cDNA or gDNA that served as material.

With V trimmed by 5 bases and J by 4 bases, 7 bases remained unmatched. Germline CDR1 is SGHAT and CDR2 is FQNNGV. This CDR3 has 14 amino acids. TCRdb keeps only in-frame clones here, not all; method: immunoSEQ multiplex PCR. The table has 95,000 to 150,000 clones, about four fifths seen once. There are a few counts of this clone. The sample consisted of peripheral blood. The receptor's source is a man aged 55 to 70 with active or convalescent COVID-19. The J gene is TRBJ2-5, the V gene TRBV11-2; 7 bases fit TRBD1. CDR3 sequence reads: CASSATGVLETQYF. The CDR3 DNA sequence: TGTGCCAGCAGCGCTACAGGGGTTCTAGAGACCCAGTACTTC. Full variable domain (outside the CDR3, taken from reference TRBV11-2 and TRBJ2-5): EAGVAQSPRYKIIEKRQSVAFWCNPISGHATLYWYQQILGQGPKLLIQFQNNGVVDDSQLPKDRFSAERLKGVDSTLKIQPAKLEDSAVYLCASSATGVLETQYFGPGTRLLVL.